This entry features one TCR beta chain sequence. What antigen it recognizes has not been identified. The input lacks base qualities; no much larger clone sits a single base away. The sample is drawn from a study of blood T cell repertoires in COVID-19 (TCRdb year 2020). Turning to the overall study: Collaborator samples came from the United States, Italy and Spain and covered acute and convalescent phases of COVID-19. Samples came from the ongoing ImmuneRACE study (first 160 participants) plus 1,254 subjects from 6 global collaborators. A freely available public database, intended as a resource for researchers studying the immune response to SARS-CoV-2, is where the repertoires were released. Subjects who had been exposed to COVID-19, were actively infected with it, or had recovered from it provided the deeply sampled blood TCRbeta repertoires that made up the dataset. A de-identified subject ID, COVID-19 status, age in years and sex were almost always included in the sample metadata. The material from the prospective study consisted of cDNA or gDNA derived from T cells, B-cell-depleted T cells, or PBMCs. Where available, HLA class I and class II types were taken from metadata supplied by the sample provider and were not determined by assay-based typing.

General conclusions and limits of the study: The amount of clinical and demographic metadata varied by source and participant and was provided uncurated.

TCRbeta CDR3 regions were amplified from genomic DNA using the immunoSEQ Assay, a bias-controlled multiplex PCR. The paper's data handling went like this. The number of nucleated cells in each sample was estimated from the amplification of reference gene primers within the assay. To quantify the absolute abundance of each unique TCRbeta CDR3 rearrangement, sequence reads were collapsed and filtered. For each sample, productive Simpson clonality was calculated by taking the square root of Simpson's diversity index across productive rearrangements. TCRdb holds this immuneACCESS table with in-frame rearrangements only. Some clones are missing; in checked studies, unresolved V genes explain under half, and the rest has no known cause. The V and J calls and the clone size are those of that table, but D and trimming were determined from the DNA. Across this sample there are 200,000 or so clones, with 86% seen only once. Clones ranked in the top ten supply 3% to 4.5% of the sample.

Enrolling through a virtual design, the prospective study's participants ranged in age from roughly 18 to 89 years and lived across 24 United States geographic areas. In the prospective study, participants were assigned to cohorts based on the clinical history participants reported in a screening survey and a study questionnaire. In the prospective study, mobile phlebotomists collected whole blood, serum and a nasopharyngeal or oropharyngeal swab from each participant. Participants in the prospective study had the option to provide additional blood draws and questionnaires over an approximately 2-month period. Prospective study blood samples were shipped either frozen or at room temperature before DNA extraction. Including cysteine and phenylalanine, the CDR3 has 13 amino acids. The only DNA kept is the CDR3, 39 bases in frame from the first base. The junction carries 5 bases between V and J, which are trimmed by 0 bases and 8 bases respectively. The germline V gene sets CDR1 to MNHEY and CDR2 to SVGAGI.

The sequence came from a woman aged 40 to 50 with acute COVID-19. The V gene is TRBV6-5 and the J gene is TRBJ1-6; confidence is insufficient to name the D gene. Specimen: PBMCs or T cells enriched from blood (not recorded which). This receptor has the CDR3 CASSYSGDSPLHF. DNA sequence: TGTGCCAGCAGTTACTCGGGAGATTCACCCCTCCACTTT.